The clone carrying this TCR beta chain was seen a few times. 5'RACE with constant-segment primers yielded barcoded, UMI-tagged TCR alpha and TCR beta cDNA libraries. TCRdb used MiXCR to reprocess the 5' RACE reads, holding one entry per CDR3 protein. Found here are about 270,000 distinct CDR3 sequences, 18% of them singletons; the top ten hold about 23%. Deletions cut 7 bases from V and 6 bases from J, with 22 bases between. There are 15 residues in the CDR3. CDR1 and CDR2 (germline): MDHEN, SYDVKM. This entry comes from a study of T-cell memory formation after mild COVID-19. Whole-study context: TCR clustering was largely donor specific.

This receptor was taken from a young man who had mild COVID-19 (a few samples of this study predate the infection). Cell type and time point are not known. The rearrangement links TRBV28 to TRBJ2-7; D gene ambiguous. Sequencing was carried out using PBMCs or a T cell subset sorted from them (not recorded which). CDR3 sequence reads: CASNTMIGVRGEQYV. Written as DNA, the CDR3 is TGTGCCAGCAATACGATGATTGGGGTGCGTGGCGAGCAGTACGTC.